The 17 T cell receptor beta chains below were found in one sample sequenced in a study of post-analysis software for immune sequencing data. Regarding the study as a whole: Five or six TRBV segments, TRBV5-6, TRBV5-1 and TRBV20-1 among them, were found more frequent in patients than controls.

No antigen has been identified for these receptors. Unique molecular identifiers tagged the TCR beta cDNA libraries. TCRdb redid the calling of the PCR reads with MiXCR, one entry per CDR3 protein. This table holds 350,000 to 450,000 distinct CDR3 sequences, around 33% found once. The specimen sequenced was blood. These receptors were obtained from a girl between 5 and 17 years old with multiple sclerosis.

This rearrangement joins TRBV18 to TRBJ2-7, with D possibly matching TRBD2 (5 bases). Trimming cost V 3 bases and J 1 base, with 13 bases left between them. The CDR3 is made up of 15 amino acids. The germline V gene encodes CDR1 KGHSH and CDR2 LQKENI. CDR3 DNA: TGTGCCAGCTCACCGGGAGCGGCTACATCCTACGAGCAGTACTTC. Its protein product is CASSPGAATSYEQYF.

The chain couples TRBV27 to TRBJ2-6; 7 bases align to TRBD1. This CDR3 region has 17 residues. The V gene end was trimmed by 4 bases and the J gene end by 0 bases; junction bases not matched to a gene: 6. Germline V CDR1 and CDR2: MNHEY, SMNVEV (reference sequence). The CDR3 nucleotides read TGTGCCAGCAGTTCCCGGACAGGCGCCTCTGGGGCCAACGTCCTGACTTTC. Protein product: CASSSRTGASGANVLTF. Together with reference TRBV27 and TRBJ2-6, the CDR3 gives the full variable domain: EAQVTQNPRYLITVTGKKLTVTCSQNMNHEYMSWYRQDPGLGLRQIYYSMNVEVTDKGDVPEGYKVSRKEKRNFPLILESPSPNQTSLYFCASSSRTGASGANVLTFGAGSRLTVL.

The genes are TRBV6-4 and TRBJ1-4, with a tentative D call TRBD1 (5 bases). V lost 7 bases and J lost 2, with 14 bases in between. The CDR3 is 15 residues long. CDR1 is MRHNA and CDR2 is SNTAGT in the germline V gene. CDR3 region: CASTITGDTNEKLFF. For the CDR3, the DNA is TGTGCCAGCACTATCACCGGGGACACTAATGAAAAACTGTTTTTT.

J is TRBJ1-1 and V is TRBV29-1; TRBD1 agrees at 9 bases. Germline loops: CDR1 SQVTM, CDR2 ANQGSEA. CDR3 length: 18 residues. V shed 3 bases and J 6 bases; nucleotides not matched to a gene: 20. The CDR3 bases are TGCAGCGTTGACTTCCCCCGGGACAGGGACCAACAGTTTCCTGAAGCTTTCTTT. It yields the protein CSVDFPRDRDQQFPEAFF.

This clonotype showed up just a few times. This chain links TRBV5-1 with TRBJ1-1, with D unresolved. This CDR3 has 16 amino acids. The germline V gene encodes CDR1 SGHRS and CDR2 YFSETQ. V was trimmed by 1 base and J by 1 base, leaving 14 bases between them. CDR3 nucleotides: TGCGCCAGCAGCTTGCAAGGACGGGGAGGGAACACTGAAGCTTTCTTT. Amino acids: CASSLQGRGGNTEAFF.

The chain recombines TRBV12-3 or TRBV12-4 with TRBJ1-5, with TRBD1 as a possible D gene (5 bases). The J call may be wrong; the DNA end is better matched by TRBJ2-3. This CDR3 region has 13 residues. For the CDR3, the DNA is TGTGCCAGCAGCCCAGGGCCTCGGCAGCCCCAGTATTTT. Translated: CASSPGPRQPQYF.

The sample holds a few counts of this clonotype. The chain combines TRBV4-3 with TRBJ2-5; 10 nucleotides align to TRBD2. The V and J ends lost 0 bases and 5 bases, in that order; junction bases with no gene match: 9. The V gene's germline CDR1 is LGHNA and CDR2 YSLEER. The CDR3 extends over 17 amino acids. The CDR3 sequence is CASSQDASGGVRETQYF. The CDR3 coding sequence is TGCGCCAGCAGCCAAGATGCGAGCGGGGGGGTTAGGGAGACCCAGTACTTC.

This clonotype has ten or more counts. The J gene is TRBJ2-7, the V gene TRBV20-1; TRBD2 might be the D (6 bases). This CDR3 region has 11 residues. Trimming removed 5 bases from V and 5 bases from J, with 10 bases in between. Germline values: CDR1 DFQATT, CDR2 SNEGSKA (reference sequence). The CDR3 reads CSAAGHDEQYF. For the CDR3, the DNA is TGCAGTGCTGCGGGGCACGACGAGCAGTACTTC.

The chain combines TRBV4-2 with TRBJ1-2; TRBD1 is a possible D gene (5 bases). Germline V gene data show CDR1 as LGHNA and CDR2 as YNFKEQ. This CDR3 spans 14 amino acids. V lost 0 bases to trimming and J lost 8 bases, with 13 bases between them. The CDR3 spells CASSQDLGDGGYTF. Written as DNA, the CDR3 is TGTGCCAGCAGCCAAGATTTGGGGGATGGCGGCTACACCTTC.

The chain links TRBV7-9 to TRBJ2-3, with 8 nucleotides matching TRBD1. Germline values: CDR1 SEHNR, CDR2 FQNEAQ (reference sequence). V lost 8 bases and J lost 1; bases outside the gene matches: 20. The CDR3 has 19 residues. Here the CDR3 reads CASGEWRADRAEGTDTQYF. As DNA, the CDR3 is TGTGCCAGCGGCGAATGGAGAGCGGACAGGGCAGAAGGCACAGATACGCAGTATTTT.

This clonotype was recorded a few times. The rearrangement uses TRBV12-3 or TRBV12-4 and TRBJ2-7; D perhaps matches TRBD1 (5 bases). With 3 bases removed from V and 6 bases from J, the gap between germline ends came to 15 bases. This CDR3 is built from 14 residues. The CDR3 coding sequence is TGTGCCAGCAGTTTGGGCGTACGAAGGGGCGAGCAGTACTTC. Amino acid sequence: CASSLGVRRGEQYF.

The chain employs TRBV20-1 and TRBJ1-6, with D uncertain. CDR1 and CDR2 (germline): DFQATT, SNEGSKA (reference sequence). The CDR3 is 15 residues long. V shed 4 bases and J shed 0 bases, with 10 bases lying between them. The CDR3 is CSATMLSSYNSPLHF. The CDR3 nucleotides are TGCAGTGCTACAATGTTAAGCTCCTATAATTCACCCCTCCACTTT.

This clonotype has a handful of counts. This chain links TRBV20-1 with TRBJ2-3; the D is unclear. This CDR3 region has 12 residues. Trimming took off 2 bases at V and 1 base at J, with 4 bases between the two ends. The germline gives CDR1 DFQATT, CDR2 SNEGSKA (reference sequence). CDR3 residues: CSARFGTDTQYF. CDR3 nucleotides: TGCAGTGCTAGATTCGGCACAGATACGCAGTATTTT.

This clonotype was counted only a few times. The V gene is TRBV12-3 or TRBV12-4, the J gene TRBJ2-1, with D perhaps TRBD2 (5 bases). Trimming pared 0 bases from V and 2 bases from J, leaving 11 bases between. This CDR3 contains 16 residues. CDR3 DNA: TGTGCCAGCAGTTTAGCGCTGAGGGCCCCCTACAATGAGCAGTTCTTC. Translating it yields CASSLALRAPYNEQFF.

V and J are TRBV12-3 or TRBV12-4 and TRBJ1-4, with D perhaps TRBD1 (5 bases). V shed 6 bases and J shed 8 bases, with 25 bases lying between them. The CDR3 is made up of 17 amino acids. The CDR3 DNA reads TGTGCCAGCAGCCTACCCCCCTGGACGGGGCTCGGCGAAAAACTGTTTTTT. The encoded protein is CASSLPPWTGLGEKLFF.

CDR3 sequence: CASSQQGPNEKLFF. CDR3 sequence (DNA): TGTGCCAGCAGCCAACAGGGTCCTAATGAAAAACTGTTTTTT. The chain joins TRBV11-2 to TRBJ1-4; D possibly corresponds to TRBD1 (6 bases). The CDR3 loop spans 14 amino acids. Germline V lookup: CDR1 SGHAT, CDR2 FQNNGV. Trimming removed 5 bases from V and 3 bases from J, with 10 bases in between. The full variable domain, with the rest looked up from reference TRBV11-2 and TRBJ1-4, is EAGVAQSPRYKIIEKRQSVAFWCNPISGHATLYWYQQILGQGPKLLIQFQNNGVVDDSQLPKDRFSAERLKGVDSTLKIQPAKLEDSAVYLCASSQQGPNEKLFFGSGTQLSVL.

This clonotype was counted between two and nine times. The chain links TRBV12-3 or TRBV12-4 to TRBJ1-4; D is perhaps TRBD1 (6 bases). Trimming removed 6 bases from V and 0 bases from J, with 8 bases in between. This CDR3 region has 14 residues. CDR3 sequence (DNA): TGTGCCAGCAGCCACAGGGCAACTAATGAAAAACTGTTTTTT. It translates to CASSHRATNEKLFF.